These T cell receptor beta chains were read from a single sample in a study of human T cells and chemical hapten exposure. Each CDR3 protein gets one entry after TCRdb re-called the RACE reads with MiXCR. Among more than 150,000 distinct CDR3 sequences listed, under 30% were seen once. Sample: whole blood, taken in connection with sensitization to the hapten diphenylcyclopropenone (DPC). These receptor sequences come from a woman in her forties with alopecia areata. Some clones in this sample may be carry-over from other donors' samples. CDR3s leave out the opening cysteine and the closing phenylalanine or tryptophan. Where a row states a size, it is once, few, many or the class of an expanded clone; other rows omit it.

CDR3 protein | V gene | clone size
ASSYWAGSPGANVLT | TRBV6-5 | .
ASSLIGGNTEAF | TRBV28 | .
ASSPTWGESGELF | TRBV7-8 | .
ASRVGRDNEQF | TRBV27 | .
ASSRSINYGYT | TRBV6-5 | .
ASIRGTSGSKPPDTQY | TRBV6-1 | .
ASSYRGLPDNEQF | TRBV6-2/TRBV6-3 | .
ASSAFTDTQY | TRBV6-2/TRBV6-3 | many
ASNIPARRLGNEQF | TRBV2 | few
SVERQAQETQY | TRBV29-1 | .
ASRQSTNTGELF | TRBV25-1 | .
ASSYPHEQY | TRBV6-2/TRBV6-3 | .
ASSRTGTSGSYEQY | TRBV5-1 | .
ASSRPGTYEQY | TRBV28 | .
ASSKQGVYGYT | TRBV28 | .
ASSHRPRYEQY | TRBV12-3/TRBV12-4 | few
ADRTGDETQY | TRBV21-1 | .
SARTPSGSRY | TRBV20-1 | .
ASSQRQGGTDTQY | TRBV3-1 | few
ASSLPIAGRSYEQY | TRBV7-2 | once
ASSYVVSNEQF | TRBV6-2/TRBV6-3 | few
SARRANLGNEQF | TRBV20-1 | few
ASSLAGNEDTQY | TRBV5-1 | .
ASRGQGANTGELF | TRBV28 | .
ASSLSQPMIQY | TRBV28 | .
ASSPREQGGETEAF | TRBV7-8 | few
ASRPIAGAYNEQF | TRBV27 | .
ASSLFGDYYNEQF | TRBV7-8 | .